This TCR beta chain derives from a study of cytomegalovirus exposure and HLA in healthy donors. General study points: It was reported in a later analysis that an Asian-associated ancestry cluster showed fewer N-insertions than the approximately 700-donor mean. HLA allele associations emerged for 16,951 TCR beta sequences in a later analysis, at 0.05 false discovery rate. By a later analysis, the bulk of CMV-associated TCR beta chains appeared HLA-restricted.

V lost 0 bases and J 2 bases, leaving 10 bases between the germline ends. CDR3 length: 14 residues. CDR1 is GTSNPN, CDR2 SVGIG, per germline (reference sequence). Primers for the PCR totalled 60 Vbeta and 13 Jbeta. Profiling relied on immunoSEQ multiplex PCR, and the TCRdb table lists in-frame clones only, not all of them. The table records 200,000 to 300,000 clones, 80% to 90% of them present only once. A word on this clone: Its antigen is undetermined.

This sequence joins TRBV30 and TRBJ1-2; D may be TRBD1 (5 bases). This clonotype originated in a woman between 40 and 50 years old in good health and CMV-seropositive. Material for sequencing was PBMCs. Written as DNA, the CDR3 is TGTGCCTGGAGTGTTCTCCAGGGAAACTATGGCTACACCTTC. Amino acids: CAWSVLQGNYGYTF.